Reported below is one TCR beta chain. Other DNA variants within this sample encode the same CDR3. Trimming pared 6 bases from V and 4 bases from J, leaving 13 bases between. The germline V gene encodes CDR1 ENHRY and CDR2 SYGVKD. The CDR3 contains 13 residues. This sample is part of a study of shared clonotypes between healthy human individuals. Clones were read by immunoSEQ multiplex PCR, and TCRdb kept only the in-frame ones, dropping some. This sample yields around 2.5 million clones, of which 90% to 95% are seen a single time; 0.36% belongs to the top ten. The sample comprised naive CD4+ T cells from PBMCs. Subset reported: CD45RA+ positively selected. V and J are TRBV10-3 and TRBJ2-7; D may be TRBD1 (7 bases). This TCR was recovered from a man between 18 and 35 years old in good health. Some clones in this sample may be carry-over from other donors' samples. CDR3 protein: CAISRSGGYEQYF. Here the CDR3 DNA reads TGTGCCATCAGCCGCTCAGGGGGGTACGAGCAGTACTTC.